Listed below are T cell receptor beta chains from one sample, sequenced in a study of blood T cell repertoires in COVID-19. Some clones are missing from TCRdb's copy, which holds only in-frame ones; the method was immunoSEQ multiplex PCR. This sample carries a few hundred thousand clones, 70% to 90% of them seen once, and the ten largest clones take roughly 2.2%. The sample was PBMCs or T cells enriched from blood (not recorded which). The receptor set was obtained from a man aged 25 to 40 who had recovered from COVID-19. Both conserved end residues are part of each CDR3. Fields, in order: V gene, clone size, D gene, J gene, CDR3 protein, CDR3 DNA. D genes are given only for firm matches. Size tells how often a clone was seen (once, few, many) or the class of an expanded clone, and some rows leave it out.

V: TRBV5-1; size: NA; D: NA; J: TRBJ2-3; CDR3: CASSEVRSTDTQYF; DNA: TGCGCCAGCAGCGAAGTTAGAAGCACAGATACGCAGTATTTT
V: TRBV4-3; size: NA; D: NA; J: TRBJ1-1; CDR3: CASSQAPGGGNTEAFF; DNA: TGCGCCAGCAGCCAAGCCCCCGGGGGGGGAAACACTGAAGCTTTCTTT
V: TRBV6-1; size: once; D: NA; J: TRBJ2-7; CDR3: CASSERLERLARWVPYEQYF; DNA: TGTGCCAGCAGTGAAAGATTGGAAAGACTCGCCCGTTGGGTACCCTACGAGCAGTACTTC
V: TRBV10-3; size: NA; D: TRBD2; J: TRBJ2-1; CDR3: CAIREPSGGLYEQFF; DNA: TGTGCCATCAGAGAACCTAGCGGGGGTCTCTATGAGCAGTTCTTC
V: TRBV5-1; size: NA; D: TRBD1; J: TRBJ1-2; CDR3: CASSLGEQGTYGYTF; DNA: TGCGCCAGCAGCTTGGGGGAACAGGGGACCTATGGCTACACCTTC
V: TRBV5-1; size: once; D: TRBD1; J: TRBJ2-7; CDR3: CASSLSPGTGVDEQYF; DNA: TGCGCCAGCAGCTTAAGCCCCGGGACAGGGGTGGACGAGCAGTACTTC
V: TRBV10-3; size: NA; D: TRBD1; J: TRBJ2-7; CDR3: CAISGSGGESSYEQYF; DNA: TGTGCCATCAGTGGTTCAGGGGGAGAAAGCTCCTACGAGCAGTACTTC
V: TRBV6-5; size: NA; D: TRBD1; J: TRBJ1-1; CDR3: CASSYSKTGWAEAFF; DNA: TGTGCCAGCAGTTACTCAAAGACAGGGTGGGCTGAAGCTTTCTTT
V: TRBV7-9; size: NA; D: TRBD1; J: TRBJ1-1; CDR3: CASSLKTGDEAFF; DNA: TGTGCCAGCAGCTTAAAAACAGGGGACGAGGCTTTCTTT
V: TRBV15; size: few; D: NA; J: TRBJ2-1; CDR3: CATSRDKEVGGEQFF; DNA: TGTGCCACCAGCAGAGATAAGGAGGTAGGAGGGGAGCAGTTCTTC
V: TRBV6-5; size: NA; D: TRBD1; J: TRBJ2-7; CDR3: CASSYSTGYEQYF; DNA: TGTGCCAGCAGTTACTCGACAGGGTACGAGCAGTACTTC
V: TRBV5-1; size: few; D: NA; J: TRBJ2-2; CDR3: CASSGLPGVSTGELFF; DNA: TGCGCCAGCAGCGGATTACCAGGGGTGAGCACCGGGGAGCTGTTTTTT
V: TRBV30; size: NA; D: TRBD1; J: TRBJ1-2; CDR3: CAWGTGPYIGYTF; DNA: TGTGCCTGGGGGACAGGACCCTATATTGGCTACACCTTC
V: TRBV30; size: NA; D: TRBD1; J: TRBJ2-7; CDR3: CAWSMVDRVGEQYF; DNA: TGTGCCTGGAGTATGGTGGACAGGGTGGGCGAGCAGTACTTC
V: TRBV3-1/TRBV3-2; size: NA; D: TRBD1; J: TRBJ1-1; CDR3: CASSPGQDFRTEAFF; DNA: TGTGCCAGCAGCCCGGGACAGGATTTTCGGACTGAAGCTTTCTTT
V: TRBV30; size: NA; D: NA; J: TRBJ2-7; CDR3: CAWSLDLAYEQYF; DNA: TGTGCCTGGTCTTTGGACTTGGCCTACGAGCAGTACTTC
V: TRBV5-4; size: NA; D: TRBD1; J: TRBJ1-2; CDR3: CASSGQASYGYTF; DNA: TGTGCCAGCAGCGGACAGGCGTCCTATGGCTACACCTTC